This entry concerns a single TCR beta chain. Autoimmune disease history or systemic immunosuppression barred patients. Blood draws occurred at baseline, cycle 4 day 1, and cycle 7 day 1. This entry belongs to a study of OX40 agonist ivuxolimab in advanced cancers. For the study at large: Clinicians treated patients with ivuxolimab, an agonistic anti-OX40 (CD134) antibody.

The CDR3 is made up of 15 amino acids. The germline V gene encodes CDR1 MDHEN and CDR2 SYDVKM. Trimming removed 6 bases from V and 4 bases from J; junction bases left unmatched: 8. Sequencing used immunoSEQ multiplex PCR; TCRdb keeps in-frame clones, though not all of them. This sample carries 130,000 or so clones, 90% of them seen once, and the ten largest clones take about 1%. The receptor was isolated from an adult with an advanced solid tumor such as melanoma, head and neck, liver or kidney cancer. Source: CD4+ or CD8+ T cells sorted from blood, taken in a trial of the OX40 agonist ivuxolimab. The chain carries TRBV28 and TRBJ2-1; TRBD1 aligns across 8 bases. The CDR3 loop is CASSRRTGTYNEQFF. The CDR3 DNA reads TGTGCCAGCAGCCGCCGGACAGGGACTTACAATGAGCAGTTCTTC.